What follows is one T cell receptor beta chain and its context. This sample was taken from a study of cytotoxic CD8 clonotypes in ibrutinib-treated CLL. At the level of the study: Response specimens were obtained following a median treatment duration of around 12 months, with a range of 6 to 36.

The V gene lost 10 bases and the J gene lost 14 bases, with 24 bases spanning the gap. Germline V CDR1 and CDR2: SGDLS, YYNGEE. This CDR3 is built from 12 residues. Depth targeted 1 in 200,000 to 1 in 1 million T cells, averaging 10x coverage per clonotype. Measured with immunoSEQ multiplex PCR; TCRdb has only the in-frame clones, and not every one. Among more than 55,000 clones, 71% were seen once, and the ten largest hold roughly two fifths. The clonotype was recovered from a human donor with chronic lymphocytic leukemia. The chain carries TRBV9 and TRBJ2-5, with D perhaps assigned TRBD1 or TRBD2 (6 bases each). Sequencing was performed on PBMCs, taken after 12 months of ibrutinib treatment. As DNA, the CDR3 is TGTGCCTCCGGACCAGGAGGGGGAGTGTTATACTTC. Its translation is CASGPGGGVLYF.